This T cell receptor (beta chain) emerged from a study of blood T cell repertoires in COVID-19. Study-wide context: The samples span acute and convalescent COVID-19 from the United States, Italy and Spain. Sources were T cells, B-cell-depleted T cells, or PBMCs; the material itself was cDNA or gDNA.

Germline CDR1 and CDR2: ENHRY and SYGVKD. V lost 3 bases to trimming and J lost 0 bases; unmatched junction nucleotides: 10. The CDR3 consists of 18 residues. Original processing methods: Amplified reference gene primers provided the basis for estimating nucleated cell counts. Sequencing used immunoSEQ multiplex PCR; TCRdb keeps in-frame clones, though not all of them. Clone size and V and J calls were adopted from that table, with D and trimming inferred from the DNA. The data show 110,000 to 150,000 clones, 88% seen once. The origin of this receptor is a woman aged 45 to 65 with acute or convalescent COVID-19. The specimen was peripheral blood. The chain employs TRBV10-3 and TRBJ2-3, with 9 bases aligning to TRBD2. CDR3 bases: TGTGCCATCAGTGACTTAGCGGGAGAAGGGCAAAGCACAGATACGCAGTATTTT. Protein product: CAISDLAGEGQSTDTQYF.